The source of this T cell receptor (beta chain) is a study of T cell clonality in common variable immunodeficiency. This clone came up many times. Its antigen remains unknown. The CDR3 goes on 3 residues after the read ends, and that part is filled in from the germline J gene. Study-wide results and caveats: CVID subjects shared fewer TCRbeta clones than healthy controls did. Links between repertoire features and CVID complications were heterogeneity-limited.

Using immunoSEQ multiplex PCR, the repertoire was profiled, and TCRdb retains in-frame clones only, with some absent. This repertoire holds 50,000 or so clones, and none appear only once. Between the trimmed V and J ends, which lost 3 bases and 2 bases, there was a span of 9 bases. Germline V CDR1 and CDR2: DFQATT, SNEGSKA (reference sequence). This CDR3 spans 13 amino acids. The TCR sequence derives from a person between 18 and 75 years old in good health. Sequencing was done on a sample of peripheral blood mononuclear cells. V is TRBV20-1 and J is TRBJ2-3, with D unclear. The CDR3 loop is CSASGQHTDTQYF. The part of the CDR3 DNA that was read is TGCAGTGCTAGTGGGCAGCACACAGATACG.